In its sample, the clone carrying this T cell receptor (beta chain) was seen a few times. Its antigen is not known. The germline V gene has CDR1 SEHNR and CDR2 FQNEAQ (reference sequence). The CDR3 extends over 13 amino acids. V lost 8 bases to trimming and J lost 4 bases, with 14 bases between them. Primed by a sample-barcoded 5' primer and a J-beta primer mix, a second PCR proceeded for about 7 to 11 cycles. TCRdb re-derived calls from the 5' RACE reads in MiXCR, one entry per CDR3 protein. The sample includes 600,000 to 1,000,000 distinct CDR3 sequences, roughly 50% of them seen just once. This entry comes from a study of blood T cells in healthy people across ages. Study-level findings and limits: Observed TCR beta diversity showed a strong correlation with the percentage of naive T cells as measured by flow cytometry.

Sequenced material: blood. J is TRBJ1-1 and V is TRBV7-9; D is uncertain. The TCR sequence derives from a man younger than 45 in good health. The CDR3 loop is CASLSGRATEAFF. As DNA, the CDR3 is TGTGCCAGCTTATCCGGAAGGGCCACTGAAGCTTTCTTT.